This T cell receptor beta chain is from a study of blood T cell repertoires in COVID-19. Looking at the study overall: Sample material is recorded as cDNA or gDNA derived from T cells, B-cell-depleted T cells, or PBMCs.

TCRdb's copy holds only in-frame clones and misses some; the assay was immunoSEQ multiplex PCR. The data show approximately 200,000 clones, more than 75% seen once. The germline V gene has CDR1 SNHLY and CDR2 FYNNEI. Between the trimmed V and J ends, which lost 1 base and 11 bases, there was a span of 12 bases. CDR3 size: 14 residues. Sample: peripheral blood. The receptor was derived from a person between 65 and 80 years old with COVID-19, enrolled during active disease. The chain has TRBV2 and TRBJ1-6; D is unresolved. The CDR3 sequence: CASSEGETPAPLHF. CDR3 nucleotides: TGTGCCAGCAGTGAAGGGGAGACCCCTGCACCCCTCCACTTT.